Here is one T cell receptor (beta chain) with its context. Its antigen remains unidentified. The sample comes from a study of CXCR3-negative and CXCR3-positive naive CD8 T cells. Study-level results: Naive subsets were similarly diverse, while memory CD8+ repertoires were much less diverse.

This CDR3 contains 12 residues. CDR1 and CDR2 (germline): SQVTM, ANQGSEA. Sorts performed in triplicate captured hundreds of thousands of cells each from every CD8+ T cell subset. TRB cDNA was prepared as libraries by UMI-labeled 5' RACE. TCRdb re-called the 5' RACE reads and catalogs CDR3 proteins one per entry, DNA excluded. This sample contains over 45,000 distinct CDR3 sequences. Sequences were obtained from naive CXCR3- CD8+ T cells from blood. Regarding subset: CD45RO-CCR7+CD27+CD95- naive CD8+ T cells lacking CXCR3 (TNR3-). This TCR was sampled from a human donor in good health. Some clones in this sample may be carry-over from other donors' samples. The chain has TRBV29-1 and TRBJ2-7; TCRdb's D gene call, TRBD1, goes unchecked for lack of DNA. The CDR3 loop is CSVSQGNYEQYF.